This T cell receptor (beta chain) was documented in a study of metastatic and nonmetastatic thyroid tumors (dated by TCRdb to about 2020). As for the study more broadly: The researchers compared repertoires between peripheral blood samples and tumor or nodule tissue samples from patients with malignant or benign thyroid disease.

No treatment had been received by any patient before thyroid surgery. Using T-cell receptor beta sequencing, the study looked back at clinical samples from patients collected from about 2011 to 2018. The receptor library was made with PCR. Instrument on record: Illumina HiSeq 4000. The TCR beta-chain CDR3 region of each patient was profiled by high-throughput sequencing. In the original analysis: A classifier to discriminate distant-metastatic papillary thyroid cancer patients was built from CDR3 differences across clinicopathological groups. To measure repertoire diversity the researchers used the Shannon index, while the Morisita-Horn index served to gauge how similar the tumor and blood repertoires were. The raw public data were reprocessed by TCRdb itself: fastp quality trimming at Q25, MiXCR clonotype calling, in-frame beta chains only. The V and J calls and clone size come from TCRdb's table, not from the authors' own analysis. Recorded for this sample are 15,000 or so clones; roughly 26% of them occurred a single time. Jointly, the top ten make up roughly 9.7% of the sample.

Relative to germline, V is missing 0 bases and J is missing 3 bases, with 4 bases of the junction outside any gene match. From a lookup of the germline V gene, CDR1 and CDR2 are SGHDT and YYEEEE. The CDR3 runs 16 amino acids, cysteine and phenylalanine included. Solely the CDR3 DNA is kept, with 48 bases framed from the first base. General study outcomes and caveats: In both blood and tumor samples, TCR beta diversity was reported to be significantly higher in malignant tumors than in benign nodules.

This clone is a singleton in its sample. The clone's antigen remains unknown. Per-nucleotide qualities are absent, and no much larger clonotype sits a single base away. One read alone provides weak support. This clonotype originated in a male donor with papillary thyroid cancer or a benign thyroid nodule (not recorded which). Some clones in this sample may be carry-over from other donors' samples. The sample taken for sequencing was blood. The chain is encoded by TRBV5-6 joined to TRBJ2-1, and TRBD2 matches 9 of the central bases. The sequence in DNA is TGTGCCAGCAGCTTGGCCTGGCGGGAGGGCTACAATGAGCAGTTCTTC. Translated, it reads CASSLAWREGYNEQFF.